This TCR beta chain was observed in a study of a mutant IDH1 vaccine in newly diagnosed glioma. Overall study context: Radiotherapy alone preceded vaccination by 4-6 weeks; alternatively, vaccination started with temozolomide cycles.

Comments on this clone: Its specificity is unknown.

This CDR3 region has 13 residues. Deletions cut 5 bases from V and 3 bases from J, with 10 bases between. From germline, CDR1 is MNHEY and CDR2 SVGAGI. The time point is: week 23, last vaccination. One vaccine dose held 300 ug of mutant IDH1 20-mer peptide and came with topical imiquimod. Only in-frame clones appear in the TCRdb table, and some are missing; sequencing was by immunoSEQ multiplex PCR. The sample has roughly 36,000 clones, roughly 88% seen once; the top ten hold approximately 2.4%. Sequenced material: PBMCs, taken from a glioma patient whose treatment included an IDH1 peptide vaccine. The source of this sequence is a man in his forties with glioma. The V gene is TRBV6-5, the J gene TRBJ1-1; D gene ambiguous. In DNA, the CDR3 is TGTGCCAGCAGTACCCAGAGGGACACTGAAGCTTTCTTT. It yields the protein CASSTQRDTEAFF.